This TCR beta chain originates from a study of blood T cell repertoires in COVID-19. As for the study in general: The origin of the acute and convalescent COVID-19 samples was the United States, Italy and Spain. T cells, B-cell-depleted T cells, or PBMCs supplied cDNA or gDNA.

The germline gives CDR1 LGHDT, CDR2 YNNKEL (reference sequence). V lost 2 bases and J lost 11; bases outside the gene matches: 1. The CDR3 loop spans 12 amino acids. This clone was found once. In the original workflow: The authors estimated nucleated cell counts from reference gene primer amplification. TCRdb's copy holds only in-frame clones and misses some; the assay was immunoSEQ multiplex PCR. The V and J calls and clone size are taken from that table; D and trimming were inferred from the DNA. The sample holds about 200,000 clones; about 84% are singletons and the top ten take approximately 8.7%.

The material sequenced was peripheral blood. The chain uses TRBV3-1 (or the pseudogene TRBV3-2) and TRBJ1-4, with 8 bases lining up with TRBD1. The sequence derives from a woman of 80 years or more with acute or convalescent COVID-19. This CDR3 reads CASSQQGAKLFF. DNA for the CDR3: TGTGCCAGCAGCCAACAGGGGGCCAAACTGTTTTTT.